This is a list of T cell receptor beta chains from one sample in a study of T cell responses to AZD1222 COVID-19 vaccine. TCRdb keeps only in-frame clones here, not all; method: immunoSEQ multiplex PCR. The sample has roughly 140,000 clones; around 87% are singletons. Sequences were derived from peripheral blood, sampled on day 0 of AZD1222 vaccination. The receptors were sampled from an adult in good health. Both conserved end residues are part of each CDR3. A D gene is named only where the DNA matches it firmly. Clone size is given for some rows only: seen once, a few or many times, or a class if the clone is expanded.

CDR3: CASSYSPTGTGSFEAFF
DNA: TGTGCCAGCAGTTACTCCCCAACCGGGACAGGGAGCTTTGAAGCTTTCTTT
V: TRBV6-2/TRBV6-3
D: TRBD1
J: TRBJ1-1
size: NA

CDR3: CASSARRASYTF
DNA: TGTGCCAGCAGTGCCCGGAGGGCTAGCTACACCTTC
V: TRBV28
D: NA
J: TRBJ1-2
size: NA

CDR3: CASSTRQGNSPLHF
DNA: TGTGCCAGCAGCACCCGACAGGGAAATTCACCCCTCCACTTT
V: TRBV9
D: TRBD1
J: TRBJ1-6
size: NA

CDR3: CASRTGGVREKLFF
DNA: TGTGCCAGCAGAACCGGGGGCGTCAGGGAAAAACTGTTTTTT
V: TRBV6-5
D: NA
J: TRBJ1-4
size: once

CDR3: CATRTSGPYNEQFF
DNA: TGTGCCACCCGGACTAGCGGACCCTACAATGAGCAGTTCTTC
V: TRBV6-5
D: TRBD2
J: TRBJ2-1
size: NA

CDR3: CASSEWEPGQGRQRRQPQHF
DNA: TGTGCCAGCAGTGAATGGGAACCGGGACAGGGGAGGCAAAGGCGTCAGCCCCAGCATTTT
V: TRBV6-1
D: TRBD1
J: TRBJ1-5
size: NA

CDR3: CATRRWDNEQFF
DNA: TGTGCCACCCGGCGGTGGGACAATGAGCAGTTCTTC
V: TRBV19
D: NA
J: TRBJ2-1
size: NA

CDR3: CASSIQGRGTEAFF
DNA: TGTGCCAGTAGTATACAGGGTAGGGGCACTGAAGCTTTCTTT
V: TRBV19
D: NA
J: TRBJ1-1
size: NA

CDR3: CASSFPGATGGYTF
DNA: TGTGCCAGCAGCTTTCCAGGCGCGACTGGGGGCTACACCTTC
V: TRBV7-9
D: NA
J: TRBJ1-2
size: NA

CDR3: CASSRGGRNTEAFF
DNA: TGTGCCAGCAGCCGGGGGGGTAGGAACACTGAAGCTTTCTTT
V: TRBV7-2
D: NA
J: TRBJ1-1
size: NA

CDR3: CATSRDISGGVTEAFF
DNA: TGTGCCACCAGCAGAGATATCTCCGGGGGCGTCACTGAAGCTTTCTTT
V: TRBV15
D: NA
J: TRBJ1-1
size: NA

CDR3: CASSLVSGGPSYEQYF
DNA: TGTGCCAGCAGCTTGGTTTCGGGGGGCCCCTCCTACGAGCAGTACTTC
V: TRBV5-6
D: NA
J: TRBJ2-7
size: NA

CDR3: CASSTGRTGDTQYF
DNA: TGCGCCAGCAGCACCGGACGGACTGGCGATACGCAGTATTTT
V: TRBV5-1
D: NA
J: TRBJ2-3
size: NA

CDR3: CASGEYPSNQPQHF
DNA: TGTGCTAGTGGAGAGTATCCTAGCAATCAGCCCCAGCATTTT
V: TRBV12-5
D: NA
J: TRBJ1-5
size: NA

CDR3: CATTLPGEGTEAFF
DNA: TGTGCCACCACTCTTCCGGGGGAGGGCACTGAAGCTTTCTTT
V: TRBV6-6
D: NA
J: TRBJ1-1
size: NA

CDR3: CASSLISGSRSYEQYF
DNA: TGTGCCAGCAGCTTGATCAGCGGGAGCCGTTCCTACGAGCAGTACTTC
V: TRBV5-5
D: TRBD2
J: TRBJ2-7
size: NA

CDR3: CASLRGVGNTIYF
DNA: TGTGCCAGCCTCCGGGGTGTTGGAAACACCATATATTTT
V: TRBV12-3/TRBV12-4
D: NA
J: TRBJ1-3
size: NA

CDR3: CASSQSGTRNGYTF
DNA: TGCGCCAGCAGCCAGTCCGGGACCCGAAATGGCTACACCTTC
V: TRBV4-1
D: NA
J: TRBJ1-2
size: NA

CDR3: CASSPRGLSTEAFF
DNA: TGTGCCAGCAGCCCCAGGGGGCTGAGCACTGAAGCTTTCTTT
V: TRBV11-2
D: TRBD1
J: TRBJ1-1
size: NA

CDR3: CATSEPRLDYGYTF
DNA: TGTGCCACCAGTGAGCCTCGACTTGACTATGGCTACACCTTC
V: TRBV24-1
D: NA
J: TRBJ1-2
size: few

CDR3: CASSIAAGVNTGELFF
DNA: TGTGCCAGTAGTATTGCTGCGGGGGTTAACACCGGGGAGCTGTTTTTT
V: TRBV19
D: TRBD2
J: TRBJ2-2
size: NA

CDR3: CASSTATGSAFF
DNA: TGTGCCAGCAGCACGGCAACAGGGTCTGCTTTCTTT
V: TRBV7-9
D: NA
J: TRBJ1-1
size: NA

CDR3: CASSSIDRRSGELFF
DNA: TGTGCCAGCAGTTCGATAGACAGGCGATCAGGGGAGCTGTTTTTT
V: TRBV28
D: NA
J: TRBJ2-2
size: NA

CDR3: CASSTRDRRNSPLHF
DNA: TGTGCCAGCAGTACCAGGGACAGAAGGAATTCACCCCTCCACTTT
V: TRBV27
D: TRBD1
J: TRBJ1-6
size: NA

CDR3: CASRGSGNTIYF
DNA: TGTGCCAGCAGGGGCTCTGGAAACACCATATATTTT
V: TRBV9
D: NA
J: TRBJ1-3
size: NA

CDR3: CASSGQGAYEQYF
DNA: TGTGCCAGCAGCGGACAGGGGGCCTACGAGCAGTACTTC
V: TRBV9
D: TRBD1
J: TRBJ2-7
size: few

CDR3: CASSPRTGLEKLFF
DNA: TGTGCCAGCAGCCCGCGGACAGGGTTGGAAAAACTGTTTTTT
V: TRBV11-2
D: TRBD1
J: TRBJ1-4
size: NA

CDR3: CASSLLFTGTSGRGEQFF
DNA: TGTGCCAGCAGTTTATTGTTTACCGGGACTAGCGGGAGGGGTGAGCAGTTCTTC
V: TRBV27
D: TRBD2
J: TRBJ2-1
size: NA

CDR3: CASTLRDYNEQFF
DNA: TGTGCCAGCACACTCCGGGACTACAATGAGCAGTTCTTC
V: TRBV2
D: NA
J: TRBJ2-1
size: NA

CDR3: CASSSLGTGGSTEAFF
DNA: TGTGCCAGCAGCAGCCTCGGGACAGGGGGGTCCACTGAAGCTTTCTTT
V: TRBV9
D: TRBD1
J: TRBJ1-1
size: once

CDR3: CASREGSTRFYEQYF
DNA: TGTGCCAGCAGGGAGGGGTCTACAAGATTTTACGAGCAGTACTTC
V: TRBV6-5
D: NA
J: TRBJ2-7
size: once

CDR3: CASSLRTGAVSEQYF
DNA: TGCGCCAGCAGCCTGCGGACAGGGGCCGTCTCCGAGCAGTACTTC
V: TRBV4-1
D: TRBD1
J: TRBJ2-7
size: NA

CDR3: CASSQPPTQRAGANVLTF
DNA: TGCGCCAGCAGCCAGCCGCCCACCCAGCGGGCCGGGGCCAACGTCCTGACTTTC
V: TRBV4-1
D: NA
J: TRBJ2-6
size: NA

CDR3: CASSQGHSNQPQHF
DNA: TGTGCCAGCAGCCAAGGACATAGCAATCAGCCCCAGCATTTT
V: TRBV3-1/TRBV3-2
D: NA
J: TRBJ1-5
size: NA

CDR3: CATSRGLVQDTQYF
DNA: TGTGCCACCAGCAGAGGGCTAGTTCAAGATACGCAGTATTTT
V: TRBV15
D: NA
J: TRBJ2-3
size: once

CDR3: CASSTSASYNEQFF
DNA: TGTGCCAGTAGCACGTCCGCTTCCTACAATGAGCAGTTCTTC
V: TRBV19
D: NA
J: TRBJ2-1
size: NA

CDR3: CASSVDSGYEQYF
DNA: TGCGCCAGCAGCGTGGACAGCGGCTACGAGCAGTACTTC
V: TRBV5-1
D: NA
J: TRBJ2-7
size: NA

CDR3: CAITGTSEGEQYF
DNA: TGTGCCATCACCGGGACTAGCGAAGGCGAGCAGTACTTC
V: TRBV10-3
D: TRBD2
J: TRBJ2-7
size: NA

CDR3: CASSPRRGDSSNTQYF
DNA: TGTGCCAGCTCACCACGGCGGGGGGACTCGTCCAATACGCAGTATTTT
V: TRBV18
D: TRBD2
J: TRBJ2-3
size: few

CDR3: CASSLESGPFLPDTQYF
DNA: TGTGCCAGCAGTTTAGAGAGCGGGCCCTTCCTTCCAGATACGCAGTATTTT
V: TRBV27
D: NA
J: TRBJ2-3
size: NA

CDR3: CAISELGSYGYTF
DNA: TGTGCCATCAGTGAGTTAGGGTCGTACGGCTACACCTTC
V: TRBV10-3
D: NA
J: TRBJ1-2
size: few

CDR3: CATMGGGPNQPQHF
DNA: TGTGCCACCATGGGAGGGGGACCCAATCAGCCCCAGCATTTT
V: TRBV27
D: NA
J: TRBJ1-5
size: NA

CDR3: CASRNRLNTEAFF
DNA: TGTGCCAGCCGAAACAGGTTGAACACTGAAGCTTTCTTT
V: TRBV11-2
D: NA
J: TRBJ1-1
size: NA

CDR3: CASSYTGGGLWNEQFF
DNA: TGTGCCAGCAGCTACACCGGAGGGGGCCTTTGGAATGAGCAGTTCTTC
V: TRBV11-3
D: NA
J: TRBJ2-1
size: NA

CDR3: CASSPPTSGIRETQYF
DNA: TGTGCCAGCAGCCCCCCGACTAGCGGGATTAGAGAGACCCAGTACTTC
V: TRBV7-2
D: TRBD2
J: TRBJ2-5
size: NA

CDR3: CASSSAGGQETQYF
DNA: TGCGCCAGCAGCTCGGCAGGCGGCCAAGAGACCCAGTACTTC
V: TRBV5-1
D: NA
J: TRBJ2-5
size: NA

CDR3: CASSPEMSHEQFF
DNA: TGTGCCAGCAGCCCTGAGATGAGTCATGAGCAGTTCTTC
V: TRBV3-1/TRBV3-2
D: NA
J: TRBJ2-1
size: once

CDR3: CASTPFQGSPLHF
DNA: TGTGCCAGCACCCCATTCCAGGGTTCCCCCCTCCACTTT
V: TRBV12-3/TRBV12-4
D: NA
J: TRBJ1-6
size: NA

CDR3: CASSPMGQGWNEQFF
DNA: TGTGCCAGCTCACCTATGGGACAGGGCTGGAATGAGCAGTTCTTC
V: TRBV18
D: TRBD1
J: TRBJ2-1
size: NA

CDR3: CAISEIVNYEQYF
DNA: TGTGCCATCAGTGAGATAGTGAACTACGAGCAGTACTTC
V: TRBV10-3
D: NA
J: TRBJ2-7
size: once

CDR3: CASSQDDGYTF
DNA: TGCGCCAGCAGCCAAGATGATGGCTACACCTTC
V: TRBV4-1
D: NA
J: TRBJ1-2
size: NA

CDR3: CSVWSWAPNTEAFF
DNA: TGCAGCGTTTGGAGCTGGGCACCGAACACTGAAGCTTTCTTT
V: TRBV29-1
D: NA
J: TRBJ1-1
size: NA

CDR3: CASSASTSGTQYF
DNA: TGTGCCAGCAGCGCCTCCACCTCTGGGACCCAGTACTTC
V: TRBV9
D: NA
J: TRBJ2-5
size: NA

CDR3: CASSPGTSEVEQYF
DNA: TGTGCCAGCAGTCCGGGGACTAGCGAGGTCGAGCAGTACTTC
V: TRBV28
D: TRBD2
J: TRBJ2-7
size: NA

CDR3: CASSSTVGGYEQYF
DNA: TGTGCCAGCAGTTCAACCGTCGGGGGGTACGAGCAGTACTTC
V: TRBV28
D: TRBD2
J: TRBJ2-7
size: NA

CDR3: CATRSGAGNTEAFF
DNA: TGTGCCACCCGCTCAGGGGCGGGGAACACTGAAGCTTTCTTT
V: TRBV7-9
D: NA
J: TRBJ1-1
size: NA

CDR3: CASSKGGGIGSPLHF
DNA: TGTGCCAGCAGCAAAGGTGGGGGCATAGGGTCACCCCTCCACTTT
V: TRBV21-1
D: NA
J: TRBJ1-6
size: NA

CDR3: CASSKDGLAGGPGEQYF
DNA: TGTGCCAGCAGCAAAGATGGTCTAGCGGGAGGGCCGGGCGAGCAGTACTTC
V: TRBV21-1
D: NA
J: TRBJ2-7
size: NA